The 20 T cell receptor beta chains reported below all come from one sample, sequenced in a study of T cells in Graves' hyperthyroidism and ophthalmopathy (dated by TCRdb to the late 2010s). Library method: multiplex PCR. The listed sequencing device is Illumina HiSeq 2000. The TCR beta CDR3 regions were amplified from the RNA transcripts. For the first round of RT-PCR on the TCR CDR3, the HTBI primer set was used together with the Qiagen OneStep RT-PCR kit. In TCRdb, the public reads were trimmed at Q25 with fastp and aligned with MiXCR, with productive beta chains retained. Rows are combined by CDR3 protein, so each entry shows the most common genes and DNA. For this sample there are fewer than 250,000 distinct CDR3 sequences; 24% appear just once. Of the sample, roughly 40% falls within the top ten clones. Input material: blood. These receptors came from a woman aged 40-49 years with Graves' ophthalmopathy.

This clonotype was counted ten times or more. J is TRBJ2-7 and V is TRBV27, with 7 bases that match TRBD2. The trim removed 7 bases at V and 5 bases at J, leaving 8 bases unmatched. The CDR3 consists of 13 residues. The germline V gene encodes CDR1 MNHEY and CDR2 SMNVEV (reference sequence). The CDR3 here is CASTDLADNEQYF. CDR3 nucleotides: TGTGCCAGCACTGATCTAGCGGACAACGAGCAGTACTTC.

The table lists this clonotype with many counts. The chain carries TRBV11-2 and TRBJ2-3; the match to TRBD2 covers 12 bases. Germline CDR1 and CDR2: SGHAT and FQNNGV. CDR3 size: 18 residues. V lost 5 bases, J lost 3 bases, and 12 bases stayed unmatched. The CDR3 DNA reads as TGTGCCAGCAGCCTCCGACCCCCGACTAGCGGGAGTACAGATACGCAGTATTTT. Translation gives CASSLRPPTSGSTDTQYF.

This clonotype was recorded once. This may be a read error: a much more frequent sequence differs by one nucleotide. The genes are TRBV2 and TRBJ1-1; weak D call: TRBD1 (5 bases). V was clipped by 7 bases and J by 4 bases, with 16 bases between them. From germline, CDR1 is SNHLY and CDR2 FYNNEI. The CDR3 has 14 residues. CDR3 loop: CASTATVKITEAFF. The CDR3 DNA reads as TGTGCCAGCACCGCGACAGTGAAGATCACTGAAGCTTTCTTT.

This clonotype was detected ten times or more. This chain uses TRBV20-1 with TRBJ2-2, with D possibly TRBD1 on 5 matching bases. The germline V and J ends were trimmed by 2 bases and 4 bases, with 8 bases remaining between them. CDR3 size: 13 residues. Germline V gene sequence: CDR1 DFQATT, CDR2 SNEGSKA (reference sequence). The CDR3 DNA reads TGCAGTGCTAGACAGGGCTTCACCGGGGAGCTGTTTTTT. Translated, it gives CSARQGFTGELFF.

The sample holds many counts of this clonotype. J is TRBJ2-5 and V is TRBV20-1, with 7 bases lining up with TRBD2. The CDR3 spans 13 residues. J was trimmed by 2 bases and V by 6 bases; bases with no gene match: 6. The germline CDR1 and CDR2 sequences are DFQATT and SNEGSKA (reference sequence). CDR3 nucleotide sequence: TGCAGTGCCTCGACTAGCTCTCAAGAGACCCAGTACTTC. This gives the protein CSASTSSQETQYF.

In its sample, this clonotype was seen many times. V gene TRBV6-1 combines with J gene TRBJ1-1; possible D gene TRBD1, 5 bases. The V gene lost 4 bases and the J gene lost 1 base, with 10 bases spanning the gap. The CDR3 runs to 14 residues. Per germline, CDR1 MNHNS and CDR2 SASEGT. CDR3 amino acids: CASSAGASNTEAFF. In DNA, the CDR3 is TGTGCCAGCAGTGCCGGGGCCTCGAACACTGAAGCTTTCTTT.

This clonotype came up many times. This sequence joins TRBV20-1 and TRBJ2-2; D unresolved. Trimming removed 1 base from V and 6 bases from J, with 9 bases in between. In germline, CDR1 is DFQATT, CDR2 SNEGSKA (reference sequence). The CDR3 spans 13 residues. This CDR3 reads CSARAPFPGELFF. Written as DNA, the CDR3 is TGCAGTGCTAGAGCCCCCTTTCCCGGGGAGCTGTTTTTT.

This clonotype came up a few times. This chain joins TRBV27 and TRBJ2-5; D is ambiguous. CDR1 is MNHEY and CDR2 is SMNVEV in the germline V gene (reference sequence). V was shortened by 0 bases and J by 3 bases, with 5 bases between the two germline ends. CDR3 length equals 13 residues. CDR3 sequence: CASSLSVEETQYF. CDR3 bases: TGTGCCAGCAGTTTATCGGTGGAAGAGACCCAGTACTTC.

This clonotype has a count of ten or more. The chain uses TRBV6-1 and TRBJ2-2, with D possibly TRBD2 on 5 matching bases. V was cut by 11 bases and J by 8 bases, with 15 bases left in between. Germline V gives CDR1 MNHNS, CDR2 SASEGT. The CDR3 has 12 residues. Here the CDR3 DNA reads TGTGCCTCCTCACGGGGAGCTGGGGAGCTGTTTTTT. This gives the protein CASSRGAGELFF.

This sequence joins TRBV6-2 or TRBV6-3 and TRBJ2-7; a weak D match, TRBD2 (6 bases). This CDR3 region has 12 residues. CDR1 is MNHEY, CDR2 SVGEGT, per germline. Deletions cut 8 bases from V and 3 bases from J, with 11 bases between. CDR3 amino acids: CASRDLRYEQYF. In nucleotides, the CDR3 is TGTGCCAGCCGGGACTTGCGCTACGAGCAGTACTTC.

This clonotype was counted at least ten times. The rearrangement links TRBV6-1 to TRBJ1-5; D is unresolved. CDR1 MNHNS and CDR2 SASEGT come from the germline V gene. The CDR3 is 14 residues long. Trimming stripped 6 bases from V and 3 bases from J, with 12 bases between. The CDR3 protein is CASSLYGPNQPQHF. The DNA of the CDR3 is TGTGCCAGCAGCCTATATGGCCCCAATCAGCCCCAGCATTTT.

This clonotype was detected many times. This chain uses TRBV13 with TRBJ2-3, with 11 bases that match TRBD1. CDR3 length: 15 residues. Germline values: CDR1 PRHDT, CDR2 FYEKMQ (reference sequence). V trimming: 6 bases; J trimming: 4 bases; junction bases outside the gene matches: 6. CDR3 in DNA: TGTGCCAGCAGAGGACAGGGGGCGCGTCCAGATACGCAGTATTTT. Translated, it gives CASRGQGARPDTQYF.

This clonotype has at least ten counts. The chain couples TRBV4-1 to TRBJ2-7; D is unclear. Germline CDR1 is MGHRA and CDR2 is YSYEKL. This CDR3 has 13 amino acids. The V end was cut by 2 bases, the J end by 5 bases, with 10 bases between. CDR3 protein: CASSQFGWNEQYF. DNA of the CDR3: TGCGCCAGCAGCCAATTCGGGTGGAACGAGCAGTACTTC.

The rearrangement uses TRBV28 and TRBJ1-1, with D tentatively TRBD1 (5 bases). The ends were cut back, 7 bases at V and 6 bases at J, with 12 bases in the middle. CDR1 and CDR2 from the germline V gene are MDHEN and SYDVKM. This CDR3 region has 12 residues. The CDR3 DNA follows: TGTGCCAGCAAGGGTGACAGACCTGAAGCTTTCTTT. This sequence encodes CASKGDRPEAFF.

The genes are TRBV6-5 and TRBJ2-5; D is ambiguous. The length of the CDR3 is 15 residues. The germline V gene has CDR1 MNHEY and CDR2 SVGAGI. V lost 2 bases, J lost 2 bases, and 12 bases lay in between. In nucleotides, the CDR3 is TGTGCCAGCAGTTACGGCGATAGGGTGCAAGAGACCCAGTACTTC. This translates into CASSYGDRVQETQYF.

In this sample, this clonotype turned up many times. The V call is TRBV15, the J call TRBJ1-2; 7 bases line up with TRBD1. Trimming at V came to 0 bases and at J to 7 bases, leaving 17 bases not matched to a gene. CDR1 and CDR2 (germline): LNHNV, YYDKDF (reference sequence). This CDR3 has 18 amino acids. The CDR3 is CATSREDKRPDREAGYTF. The CDR3 DNA reads TGTGCCACCAGCAGAGAAGATAAGCGACCCGACAGGGAAGCTGGCTACACCTTC.

This sequence joins TRBV7-8 and TRBJ2-5; 9 bases agree with TRBD1. The ends lost 5 bases at V and 4 bases at J; junction bases unmatched: 8. Germline V gene lookup returns CDR1 SGHVS and CDR2 FQNEAQ. The CDR3 runs 15 residues. The CDR3 sequence is CASSLRDRELETQYF. Here the CDR3 DNA reads TGTGCCAGCAGCCTCCGGGACAGGGAACTAGAGACCCAGTACTTC. Looking up the rest from reference TRBV7-8 and TRBJ2-5 gives the full variable domain: GAGVSQSPRYKVAKRGQDVALRCDPISGHVSLFWYQQALGQGPEFLTYFQNEAQLDKSGLPSDRFFAERPEGSVSTLKIQRTQQEDSAVYLCASSLRDRELETQYFGPGTRLLVL.

This clonotype was picked up many times. The V call is TRBV12-3 or TRBV12-4, the J call TRBJ2-5; 9 bases agree with TRBD1. Trimming removed 2 bases from V and 1 base from J; junction bases left unmatched: 8. This CDR3 spans 17 amino acids. The CDR3, as DNA: TGTGCCAGCAGTTTAACCACAGGGGGCGGCGTCCAAGAGACCCAGTACTTC. It specifies CASSLTTGGGVQETQYF.

This clonotype was recorded at least ten times. The rearrangement joins TRBV20-1 to TRBJ2-5, with TRBD2 as a possible D gene (5 bases). This CDR3 spans 12 amino acids. V shed 5 bases and J shed 2 bases, with 9 bases lying between them. Germline CDR1 reads DFQATT; CDR2 reads SNEGSKA (reference sequence). For the CDR3, the DNA is TGCAGTGCTGGACTTTTGCAAGAGACCCAGTACTTC. Translation: CSAGLLQETQYF.

This clonotype was counted at least ten times. The chain couples TRBV25-1 to TRBJ2-7, with D perhaps given as TRBD1 or TRBD2 (6 bases each). V was pared by 3 bases and J by 0 bases, with 12 bases between. Germline V gene lookup returns CDR1 MGHDK and CDR2 SYGVNS. The CDR3 consists of 15 residues. CDR3 sequence: CASSDWGASSYEQYF. CDR3 nucleotide sequence: TGTGCCAGCAGTGACTGGGGGGCTAGCTCCTACGAGCAGTACTTC.